This is a list of T cell receptor beta chains from one sample in a study of OX40 agonist ivuxolimab in advanced cancers. Only in-frame clones appear in the TCRdb table, and some are missing; sequencing was by immunoSEQ multiplex PCR. The table has about 89,000 clones, about 88% seen once. This sample comprised CD4+ or CD8+ T cells sorted from blood, obtained in a trial of the OX40 agonist ivuxolimab. The receptors shown here come from an adult with an advanced solid tumor such as melanoma, head and neck, liver or kidney cancer. Both conserved end residues are part of each CDR3. Fields, in order: D gene, V gene, J gene, clone size, CDR3 DNA, CDR3 protein. A D gene is named only where the DNA matches it firmly. Some rows have no size entry. The others give once, few or many, or a class for an expanded clone.

TRBD2	TRBV27	TRBJ2-7	.	TGTGCCAGCAGTTTTAGCGGGGTGCCTTACGAGCAGTACTTC	CASSFSGVPYEQYF
.	TRBV6-5	TRBJ2-4	once	TGTGCCAGCAGTTCGACAGGTGGGGACAACATTCAGTACTTC	CASSSTGGDNIQYF
.	TRBV7-6	TRBJ2-7	.	TGTGCCAGCAGCCCCGGAGGGACAGATTATTCCTACGAGCAGTACTTC	CASSPGGTDYSYEQYF
TRBD2	TRBV15	TRBJ2-1	.	TGTGCCACCAGAAGGACTAGCGGATACTACAATGAGCAGTTCTTC	CATRRTSGYYNEQFF
.	TRBV5-1	TRBJ2-1	.	TGCGCCAGCAGCTCCCGGGGGGCTAATGAGCAGTTCTTC	CASSSRGANEQFF
TRBD1	TRBV7-9	TRBJ1-1	.	TGTGCCAGCAGCTTTTACCGGGACAGAGGGGTTACTGAAGCTTTCTTT	CASSFYRDRGVTEAFF
.	TRBV11-2	TRBJ2-7	few	TGTGCCAGCAGCTTCCGGCACGAGCAGTACTTC	CASSFRHEQYF
.	TRBV19	TRBJ1-2	.	TGTGCCAGTCGGCATGCGACGGTTTTGGGAGGCTACACCTTC	CASRHATVLGGYTF
TRBD1	TRBV30	TRBJ1-1	.	TGTGCCTGGAGGGCGGACAGGGGGACTGAAGCTTTCTTT	CAWRADRGTEAFF
.	TRBV7-2	TRBJ1-1	.	TGTGCCAGCAGCTTAGGGCAGCTCCAATCGAACACTGAAGCTTTCTTT	CASSLGQLQSNTEAFF
.	TRBV6-1	TRBJ2-7	.	TGTGCCGGAAGGACCGCGGAGGCCTACGAGCAGTACTTC	CAGRTAEAYEQYF
.	TRBV11-2	TRBJ1-6	.	TGTGCCAGCAGCCTTGCCGGGGTCTCGCGTGATAATTCACCCCTCCACTTT	CASSLAGVSRDNSPLHF
TRBD2	TRBV20-1	TRBJ2-3	.	TGCAGTGCGTCGGGGGGGGGAACGCAGTATTTT	CSASGGGTQYF
.	TRBV15	TRBJ1-5	.	TGTGCCACCAGCAGAGCCGGGGGGCCAGAGCAGCCCCAGCATTTT	CATSRAGGPEQPQHF
.	TRBV25-1	TRBJ1-2	.	TGTGCCAGCAGTCTAGGGGGGGGGCCGAGTTATGGCTACACCTTC	CASSLGGGPSYGYTF
TRBD2	TRBV19	TRBJ2-1	.	TGTGCCAGTAGTGTCCAGACTAGCGGGGGGGCAGGCAATGAGCAGTTCTTC	CASSVQTSGGAGNEQFF
.	TRBV5-6	TRBJ2-1	.	TGTGCCAGCAGCCGGACCAATGAGCAGTTCTTC	CASSRTNEQFF
TRBD1	TRBV2	TRBJ1-2	.	TGTGCCAGCAGTGCACTACCGACAGGGCTCTATGGCTACACCTTC	CASSALPTGLYGYTF
.	TRBV4-3	TRBJ2-3	.	TGCGCCAGCAGCACCCAGGTCAGAACCGGACTCACAGATACGCAGTATTTT	CASSTQVRTGLTDTQYF
.	TRBV5-4	TRBJ2-3	.	TGTGCCAGCAGCCCGGGGTCGCCTTCGGAAAGAACAGATACGCAGTATTTT	CASSPGSPSERTDTQYF
.	TRBV15	TRBJ2-3	.	TGTGCCACCAGCAGAGCGACAGATACGCAGTATTTT	CATSRATDTQYF
.	TRBV11-1	TRBJ1-1	once	TGTGCCAGCAGCCCTCGTACGGCAGGCCCGAAGGCGAACACTGAAGCTTTCTTT	CASSPRTAGPKANTEAFF
TRBD2	TRBV7-9	TRBJ2-7	.	TGTGCCAGCAGCTTAGCGCAAGGTACATCCGGGGGGGCTCTCTACGAGCAGTACTTC	CASSLAQGTSGGALYEQYF
.	TRBV18	TRBJ1-1	.	TGTGCCAGCTCACTGAGAGGCGGGGAGAGCACTGAAGCTTTCTTT	CASSLRGGESTEAFF
.	TRBV27	TRBJ1-1	.	TGTGCCAGCAGTCCCTTGGACGTGTTTGAAGCTTTCTTT	CASSPLDVFEAFF
.	TRBV5-1	TRBJ1-2	.	TGCGCCAGCAGCTTGGGGGAGGACGGCTACACCTTC	CASSLGEDGYTF
TRBD1	TRBV5-1	TRBJ2-7	.	TGCGCCAGCAGCCTCGGGACAGACCTCTACGAGCAGTACTTC	CASSLGTDLYEQYF
.	TRBV10-2	TRBJ1-4	.	TGCGCCAGCAGCCAACTGGCCATCCCGGGGGAAAAACTGTTTTTT	CASSQLAIPGEKLFF
TRBD1	TRBV18	TRBJ2-5	once	TGTGCCAGCTCACCAGGCAGGGGGAACCAAGAGACCCAGTACTTC	CASSPGRGNQETQYF
TRBD1	TRBV4-1	TRBJ1-2	few	TGCGCCAGCAGCCAAGCTGGGACAGGGGGTTATGGCTACACCTTC	CASSQAGTGGYGYTF
.	TRBV27	TRBJ1-2	.	TGTGCCACCCCCTGGGGGAGGGGGAGAGGCTACACCTTC	CATPWGRGRGYTF
TRBD2	TRBV5-1	TRBJ2-1	.	TGCGCCAGCAGCTTGGGTGAGGCGCGGGGGGCTAATGAGCAGTTCTTC	CASSLGEARGANEQFF
.	TRBV7-8	TRBJ2-5	.	TGTGCCAGCAGCTCAAACCGCGGACGGGGAGAGACCCAGTACTTC	CASSSNRGRGETQYF
.	TRBV7-2	TRBJ2-2	.	TGTGCCAGCAGCTTAGGGGAGGTCGCGGTCGGCGGGGAGCTGTTTTTT	CASSLGEVAVGGELFF
.	TRBV10-3	TRBJ2-7	.	TGTGCCATCAGTGACAGGGGAGTCTCCTACGAGCAGTACTTC	CAISDRGVSYEQYF
TRBD1	TRBV27	TRBJ1-4	.	TGTGCCAGCAGTAGAGGGGGACAGGGGGCTCAAAAACTGTTTTTT	CASSRGGQGAQKLFF
TRBD1	TRBV6-6	TRBJ1-4	.	TGTGCCCTCAGGGGGGAGGGTGAAAAACTGTTTTTT	CALRGEGEKLFF
.	TRBV25-1	TRBJ1-2	.	TGTGCCAGCACCCAAACGGCCTTGACGGAGGGGGGTCAAGGCTACACCTTC	CASTQTALTEGGQGYTF
TRBD2	TRBV25-1	TRBJ2-2	few	TGTGCCAGCAGTGACGCGGGACTAGTCACCGGGGAGCTGTTTTTT	CASSDAGLVTGELFF
.	TRBV2	TRBJ2-7	.	TGTGCCAGCAGTGAAAGGAAATGGGGAACCTACGAGCAGTACTTC	CASSERKWGTYEQYF
.	TRBV28	TRBJ1-4	.	TGTGCCAGCAGGGGGGCGGGTGAAAAACTGTTTTTT	CASRGAGEKLFF
.	TRBV18	TRBJ1-3	few	TGTGCCAGCTCACCACCTAACAGGCTCTCTGGAAACACCATATATTTT	CASSPPNRLSGNTIYF
TRBD1	TRBV28	TRBJ1-2	once	TGTGCCAGCAGTTTAGGCTCAGGGGGAGGCCATGGCTACACCTTC	CASSLGSGGGHGYTF
.	TRBV6-5	TRBJ2-3	.	TGTGCCAGCAGTTACGGGCCTATCACAGATACGCAGTATTTT	CASSYGPITDTQYF
TRBD1	TRBV4-1	TRBJ2-3	.	TGCGCCAGCAGCCAAGGCGACAGGGCTGGCACAGATACGCAGTATTTT	CASSQGDRAGTDTQYF
.	TRBV29-1	TRBJ1-2	.	TGCAGCGTGCGAACAGGGAACTATGGCTACACCTTC	CSVRTGNYGYTF
.	TRBV9	TRBJ2-3	.	TGTGCCAGCAGCGTAGTTGCGGGGGCCGATACGCAGTATTTT	CASSVVAGADTQYF
TRBD1	TRBV29-1	TRBJ1-1	.	TGCAGCGTGAAACAGGGGGGCACTGAAGCTTTCTTT	CSVKQGGTEAFF
.	TRBV30	TRBJ1-1	.	TGTGCCTGGAGTGTAGGCAGGGTCAACACTGAAGCTTTCTTT	CAWSVGRVNTEAFF
.	TRBV9	TRBJ1-1	few	TGTGCCAGCAGCGTAGAGTCGAACACTGAAGCTTTCTTT	CASSVESNTEAFF
.	TRBV30	TRBJ1-6	.	TGTGCCTGGAGTCCACCCCCGGGGCTGCGACCCTCTTCACCCCTCCACTTT	CAWSPPPGLRPSSPLHF
TRBD1	TRBV25-1	TRBJ1-6	.	TGTGCCAGCAGCCCTGTGGGGACAGCCAATTCACCCCTCCACTTT	CASSPVGTANSPLHF
TRBD1	TRBV11-2	TRBJ1-3	.	TGTGCCAGCAGCTTAGGGCAGGGGGCAGGAAACACCATATATTTT	CASSLGQGAGNTIYF
.	TRBV27	TRBJ2-3	.	TGTGCCAGCAGTTCCCCTAGGGGCCTAACAGCGACAGATACGCAGTATTTT	CASSSPRGLTATDTQYF
.	TRBV10-2	TRBJ2-7	.	TGCGCCAGCGGTTTTAGTCTTGGCGAGCAGTACTTC	CASGFSLGEQYF
TRBD2	TRBV7-3	TRBJ2-1	.	TGTGCCAGCAGCGCGGCAGAGGGGCTAGCGGGGGTTGGTGAGCAGTTCTTC	CASSAAEGLAGVGEQFF
.	TRBV13	TRBJ1-1	.	TGTGCCAGCAGCCCGTCGGGGGGGGACACTGAAGCTTTCTTT	CASSPSGGDTEAFF
TRBD2	TRBV9	TRBJ2-5	.	TGTGCCAGCAGCGTAGGCAGCGGGGGGCACCAAGAGACCCAGTACTTC	CASSVGSGGHQETQYF
TRBD1	TRBV10-3	TRBJ1-1	.	TGTGCCATCAGGGAAGGGACAGGGGGCAACTTGTGGACTGAAGCTTTCTTT	CAIREGTGGNLWTEAFF